The clone carrying this T cell receptor beta chain was detected ten times or more. TCRdb called the 5' RACE reads again in MiXCR, with one record for every CDR3 protein. The profile shows 80,000 or so distinct CDR3 sequences, roughly 9.5% of them singletons. This sample is part of a study of neurological immune-mediated disorders. Trimming took 4 bases from V and 6 from J, leaving 12 bases between them. The CDR3 spans 13 residues. The germline V gene encodes CDR1 SNHLY and CDR2 FYNNEI. The chain employs TRBV2 and TRBJ1-2; no clear D gene. Sequenced material: PBMCs. This TCR was recovered from a man aged 50 or older in good health. CDR3 sequence reads: CASSALRLDGYTF. Written as DNA, the CDR3 is TGTGCCAGCAGTGCCCTTCGGCTGGATGGCTACACCTTC.